The clone carrying this T cell receptor beta chain was seen a single time. The data are from a study of control samples from healthy donors and cancer patients. V was cut by 4 bases and J by 0 bases, with 15 bases left in between. This CDR3 spans 16 amino acids. The germline V gene encodes CDR1 SGHRS and CDR2 YFSETQ. Sequenced by immunoSEQ multiplex PCR; TCRdb stores in-frame clones only, minus some. The sample consists of about 120,000 clones, around nine tenths of them appearing once. The receptor was isolated from a man aged 25-45 years in good health. The chain is built from TRBV5-1 and TRBJ2-3; perhaps TRBD1 as D (6 bases). The material sequenced was blood. Here the CDR3 reads CASSNPRTASTDTQYF. CDR3 nucleotides: TGCGCCAGCAGCAATCCCAGGACAGCTAGCACAGATACGCAGTATTTT.